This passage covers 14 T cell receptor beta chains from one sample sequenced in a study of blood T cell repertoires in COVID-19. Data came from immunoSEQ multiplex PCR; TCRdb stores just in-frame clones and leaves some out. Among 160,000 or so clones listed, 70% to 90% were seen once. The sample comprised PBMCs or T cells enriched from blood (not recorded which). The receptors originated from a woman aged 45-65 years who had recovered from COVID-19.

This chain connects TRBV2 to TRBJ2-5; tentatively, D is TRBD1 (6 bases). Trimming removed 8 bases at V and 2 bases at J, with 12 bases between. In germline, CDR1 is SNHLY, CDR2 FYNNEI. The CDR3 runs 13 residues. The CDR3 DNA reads TGTGCCAGCGTTTATGGACAGCAAGAGACCCAGTACTTC. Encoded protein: CASVYGQQETQYF.

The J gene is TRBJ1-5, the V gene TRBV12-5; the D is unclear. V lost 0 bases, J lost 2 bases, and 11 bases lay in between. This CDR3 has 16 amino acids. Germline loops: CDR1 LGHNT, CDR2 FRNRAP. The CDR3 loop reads CASGLVLTVGNQPQHF. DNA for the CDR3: TGTGCTAGTGGTTTGGTACTTACTGTCGGCAATCAGCCCCAGCATTTT.

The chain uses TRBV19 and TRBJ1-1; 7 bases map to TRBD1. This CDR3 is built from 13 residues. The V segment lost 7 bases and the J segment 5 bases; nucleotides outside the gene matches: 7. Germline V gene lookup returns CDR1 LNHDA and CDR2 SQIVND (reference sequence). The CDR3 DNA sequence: TGTGCCAGTATTTCGACAGGGTATACTGAAGCTTTCTTT. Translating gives CASISTGYTEAFF.

CDR3 coding DNA: TGTGCCAGTAGTGTACAGGGGAACACTGAAGCTTTCTTT. Translated, it gives CASSVQGNTEAFF. The chain has TRBV19 and TRBJ1-1; TRBD1 is a possible D gene (6 bases). Trimming pared 5 bases from V and 1 base from J, leaving 8 bases between. Germline V CDR1 and CDR2: LNHDA, SQIVND (reference sequence). The length of the CDR3 is 13 residues. Supplemented by reference TRBV19 and TRBJ1-1, the full variable domain reads DGGITQSPKYLFRKEGQNVTLSCEQNLNHDAMYWYRQDPGQGLRLIYYSQIVNDFQKGDIAEGYSVSREKKESFPLTVTSAQKNPTAFYLCASSVQGNTEAFFGQGTRLTVV.

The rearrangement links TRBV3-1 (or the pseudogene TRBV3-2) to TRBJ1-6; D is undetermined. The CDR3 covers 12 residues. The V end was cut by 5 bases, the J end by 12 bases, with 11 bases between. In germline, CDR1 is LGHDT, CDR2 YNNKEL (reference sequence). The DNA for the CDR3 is TGTGCCAGCAGCGTCATACGGTTACCCCTCCACTTT. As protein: CASSVIRLPLHF.

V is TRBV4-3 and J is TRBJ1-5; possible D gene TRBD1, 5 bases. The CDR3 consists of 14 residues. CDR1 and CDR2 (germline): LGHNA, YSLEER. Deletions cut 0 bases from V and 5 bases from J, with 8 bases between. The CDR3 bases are TGCGCCAGCAGCCAAGACAGGGTAGATCAGCCCCAGCATTTT. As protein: CASSQDRVDQPQHF.

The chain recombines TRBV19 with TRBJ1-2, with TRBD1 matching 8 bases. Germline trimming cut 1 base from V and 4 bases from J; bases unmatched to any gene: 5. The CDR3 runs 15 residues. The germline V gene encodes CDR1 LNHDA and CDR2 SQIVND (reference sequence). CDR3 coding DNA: TGTGCCAGTAGTATAGTCGGACAGGGTCTCTATGGCTACACCTTC. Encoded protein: CASSIVGQGLYGYTF. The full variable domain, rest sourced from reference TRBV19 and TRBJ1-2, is DGGITQSPKYLFRKEGQNVTLSCEQNLNHDAMYWYRQDPGQGLRLIYYSQIVNDFQKGDIAEGYSVSREKKESFPLTVTSAQKNPTAFYLCASSIVGQGLYGYTFGSGTRLTVV.

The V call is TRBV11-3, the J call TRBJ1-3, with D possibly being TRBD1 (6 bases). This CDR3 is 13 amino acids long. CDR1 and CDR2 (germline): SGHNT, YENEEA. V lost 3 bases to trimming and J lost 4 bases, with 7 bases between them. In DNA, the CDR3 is TGTGCCAGCAGCTTCAGGGGAGGAAACACCATATATTTT. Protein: CASSFRGGNTIYF.

Here the CDR3 DNA reads TGTGCTTCTCGTTCGCGACAGGGATACTCCTACGAGCAGTACTTC. It yields the protein CASRSRQGYSYEQYF. The rearrangement uses TRBV6-5 and TRBJ2-7; 7 bases match TRBD1. The CDR3 sequence is 15 residues long. Per germline, CDR1 MNHEY and CDR2 SVGAGI.

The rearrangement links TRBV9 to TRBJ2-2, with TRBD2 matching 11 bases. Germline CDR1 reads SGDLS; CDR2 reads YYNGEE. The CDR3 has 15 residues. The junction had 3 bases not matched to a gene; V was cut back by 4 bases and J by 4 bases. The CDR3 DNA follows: TGTGCCAGCAGCCCACTAGCGGGGGTCACCGGGGAGCTGTTTTTT. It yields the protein CASSPLAGVTGELFF.

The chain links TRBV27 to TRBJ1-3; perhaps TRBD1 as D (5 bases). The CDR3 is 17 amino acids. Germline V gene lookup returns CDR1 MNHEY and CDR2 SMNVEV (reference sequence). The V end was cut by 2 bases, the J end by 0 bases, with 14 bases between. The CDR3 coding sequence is TGTGCCAGCAGTTTAACCCCCCTGGGGGGCTCTGGAAACACCATATATTTT. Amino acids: CASSLTPLGGSGNTIYF.

DNA for the CDR3: TGTGCCAGCAGCTTGACTAGCGGGGTACGCGAGCAGTACTTC. Its protein is CASSLTSGVREQYF. V usage is TRBV5-4 and J usage is TRBJ2-7, with 10 positions matching TRBD2. V was pared by 1 base and J by 6 bases, with 4 bases of the junction left unmatched. The CDR3 sequence is 14 residues long. The germline V gene encodes CDR1 SGHNT and CDR2 YYREEE (reference sequence).

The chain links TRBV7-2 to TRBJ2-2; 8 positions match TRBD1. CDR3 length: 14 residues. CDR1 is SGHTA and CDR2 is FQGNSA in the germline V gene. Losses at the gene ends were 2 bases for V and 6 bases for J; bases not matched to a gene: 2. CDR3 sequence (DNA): TGTGCCAGCAGCTTAATACAGGGGGCCGGGGAGCTGTTTTTT. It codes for CASSLIQGAGELFF. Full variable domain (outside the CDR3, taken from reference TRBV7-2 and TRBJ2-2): GAGVSQSPSNKVTEKGKDVELRCDPISGHTALYWYRQSLGQGLEFLIYFQGNSAPDKSGLPSDRFSAERTGGSVSTLTIQRTQQEDSAVYLCASSLIQGAGELFFGEGSRLTVL.

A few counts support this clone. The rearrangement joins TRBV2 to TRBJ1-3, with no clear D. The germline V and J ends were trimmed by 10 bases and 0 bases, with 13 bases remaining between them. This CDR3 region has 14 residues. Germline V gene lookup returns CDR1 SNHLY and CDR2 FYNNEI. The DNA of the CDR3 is TGTGCCACCTTAAGCGGTCGCTCTGGAAACACCATATATTTT. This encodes CATLSGRSGNTIYF.